The 2 T cell receptor beta chains listed next were all sequenced from one sample in a study of PD-L1 blockade in urothelial cancer. The table came from immunoSEQ multiplex PCR; TCRdb's copy has only in-frame clones and leaves some out. The sample shows some 100,000 clones, about 91% of them seen only once. The material sequenced was PBMCs, taken around atezolizumab (anti-PD-L1) treatment. The receptors shown here come from a woman older than 75 with urothelial cancer.

This chain connects TRBV6-1 to TRBJ2-7; 12 bases are shared with TRBD2. The CDR3 extends over 15 amino acids. V shed 5 bases and J 1 base; nucleotides not matched to a gene: 3. Germline V gene data show CDR1 as MNHNS and CDR2 as SASEGT. The DNA of the CDR3 is TGTGCCAGCAGTACGCTAGCGGGAGGGTCCTACGAGCAGTACTTC. It codes for CASSTLAGGSYEQYF.

The chain uses TRBV6-1 and TRBJ1-5; perhaps TRBD1 as D (6 bases). V shed 7 bases and J shed 5 bases, with 12 bases lying between them. The germline CDR1 and CDR2 sequences are MNHNS and SASEGT. The CDR3 length is 13 residues. The CDR3 coding sequence is TGTGCCAGCACCGGACAGTACGATCAGCCCCAGCATTTT. This codes for CASTGQYDQPQHF.